This TCR beta chain was identified in a study of chemoradiotherapy in HPV16-positive cancers. Study-level findings and limits: Candidate HPV-specific clones and E7-related TCR motifs grew in tumor during treatment.

Remarks on this clone: Its antigen is not known.

Repeated repertoire sampling spanned the course of chemoradiotherapy. Some clones are missing from TCRdb's copy, which holds only in-frame ones; the method was immunoSEQ multiplex PCR. Altogether around 68,000 clones are present, 88% being singletons, with the ten largest covering under 4.5%. The sample consisted of blood, taken from a patient who underwent chemoradiotherapy. The receptor's source is a human donor with HPV-associated anogenital cancer.

CDR3 DNA: TGTGCCAGCAGCCGGGGACTCGACTTGAGCTCCTACGAGCAGTACTTC. Translated, it gives CASSRGLDLSSYEQYF. This sequence joins TRBV5-6 and TRBJ2-7; a possible D gene is TRBD2 (6 bases). The CDR3 extends over 16 amino acids. V was clipped by 4 bases and J by 0 bases, with 17 bases between them. Germline V lookup: CDR1 SGHDT, CDR2 YYEEEE.